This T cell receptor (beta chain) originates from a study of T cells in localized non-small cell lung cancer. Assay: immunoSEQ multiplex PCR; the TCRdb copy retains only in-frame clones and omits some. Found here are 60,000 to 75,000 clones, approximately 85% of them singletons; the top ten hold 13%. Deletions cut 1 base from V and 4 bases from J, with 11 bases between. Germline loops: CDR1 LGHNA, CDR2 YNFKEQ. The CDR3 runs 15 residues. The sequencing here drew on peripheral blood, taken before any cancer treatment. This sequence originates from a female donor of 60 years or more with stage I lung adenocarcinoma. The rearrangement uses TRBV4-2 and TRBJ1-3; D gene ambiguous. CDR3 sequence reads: CASSQGEGSGNTIYF. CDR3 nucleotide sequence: TGTGCCAGCAGCCAAGGGGAGGGTTCCGGAAACACCATATATTTT.